The 5 T cell receptor beta chains presented below share a single source sample, sequenced in a study of shared clonotypes between healthy human individuals. TCRdb's copy holds only in-frame clones and misses some; the assay was immunoSEQ multiplex PCR. The sample consists of 700,000 to 950,000 clones, just over 95% of them appearing once. Naive CD8 cells were CD45RO-negative, positively selected for CCR7, excluding terminally differentiated effector memory CD45RA+ cells. Sample: naive CD8+ T cells sorted from blood. These receptors came from a man aged 30 to 45 in good health.

The CDR3 DNA sequence: TGTGCCAGTAGTATTACGGACAAAACAACTAATGAAAAACTGTTTTTT. This gives the protein CASSITDKTTNEKLFF. The chain has TRBV19 and TRBJ1-4; a weak D match, TRBD1 (5 bases). Germline CDR1 and CDR2: LNHDA and SQIVND (reference sequence). Trimming left V 3 bases short and J 0 bases short, with 11 bases between. The CDR3 is made up of 16 amino acids.

This clone occurred once. The genes are TRBV18 and TRBJ1-3, with D possibly TRBD1 on 6 matching bases. The CDR3 loop spans 15 amino acids. The germline CDR1 and CDR2 sequences are KGHSH and LQKENI. Trimming took 3 bases from V and 2 from J, leaving 11 bases between them. CDR3 nucleotide sequence: TGTGCCAGCTCACCCCCGGGACAACCTGGAAACACCATATATTTT. This codes for CASSPPGQPGNTIYF.

This chain links TRBV7-9 with TRBJ1-1, with D perhaps matching TRBD1 (5 bases). This CDR3 region has 15 residues. Germline V gives CDR1 SEHNR, CDR2 FQNEAQ (reference sequence). V dropped 2 bases and J dropped 7 bases, with 17 bases sitting between them. The CDR3 nucleotides are TGTGCCAGCAGCTTACTAAAGGGGCCGTCATATGAAGCTTTCTTT. Encoded protein: CASSLLKGPSYEAFF.

The chain uses TRBV7-9 and TRBJ2-7, with D perhaps matching TRBD2 (5 bases). Germline assignment: CDR1 SEHNR and CDR2 FQNEAQ (reference sequence). The V end lost 5 bases, the J end lost 6 bases, and 14 bases lay between the germline ends. The CDR3 runs to 13 residues. Here the CDR3 DNA reads TGTGCCAGCAGCCCCCCCGGGATTTCCGAGCAGTACTTC. This translates into CASSPPGISEQYF.

The chain is built from TRBV29-1 and TRBJ2-3; 8 bases line up with TRBD2. The ends lost 7 bases at V and 0 bases at J; junction bases unmatched: 6. The CDR3 is 14 residues long. Looked up from germline, CDR1 is SQVTM and CDR2 is ANQGSEA. The CDR3 spells CSASSGLSTDTQYF. CDR3 DNA: TGCAGCGCATCTAGCGGGCTTAGCACAGATACGCAGTATTTT.